The 25 T cell receptor beta chains below were found in one sample sequenced in a study of PD-1 blockade in classical Hodgkin lymphoma. Every patient experienced relapse after autologous stem cell transplantation, and brentuximab vedotin exposure varied. Clones were read by immunoSEQ multiplex PCR, and TCRdb kept only the in-frame ones, dropping some. The profile shows 100,000 to 130,000 clones, roughly 87% of them singletons. Specimen: peripheral blood mononuclear cells (PBMCs), collected before the second cycle of nivolumab. The receptors come from a human donor with classical Hodgkin lymphoma.

The rearrangement joins TRBV5-8 to TRBJ2-5, with D possibly TRBD1 on 6 matching bases. The length of the CDR3 is 16 residues. The V end was cut by 4 bases, the J end by 1 base, with 17 bases between. From germline, CDR1 is SGHTS and CDR2 YDEGEE. CDR3 bases: TGTGCCAGCAGCCCCGGGGCCAGGGGCTCCCAAGAGACCCAGTACTTC. Translated: CASSPGARGSQETQYF.

This chain joins TRBV7-8 and TRBJ1-5, with TRBD1 identical over 12 bases. The germline V gene has CDR1 SGHVS and CDR2 FQNEAQ. V shed 1 base, J shed 6 bases, and the junction held 7 bases outside the gene matches. The CDR3 spans 17 residues. CDR3 sequence: CASSLVRGQGAGQPQHF. The CDR3 nucleotides read TGTGCCAGCAGCTTAGTAAGGGGACAGGGGGCAGGTCAGCCCCAGCATTTT.

The chain has TRBV9 and TRBJ2-2; no reliable D call. V lost 4 bases to trimming and J lost 3 bases, with 1 base between them. Germline CDR1 SGDLS, CDR2 YYNGEE. The CDR3 totals 11 residues. For the CDR3, the DNA is TGTGCCAGCAGCCACACCGGGGAGCTGTTTTTT. It yields the protein CASSHTGELFF.

This chain uses TRBV6-6 with TRBJ1-2; maybe TRBD1 (6 bases). Trimming removed 2 bases at V and 4 bases at J, with 14 bases between. Germline V gene data show CDR1 as MNHNY and CDR2 as SVGAGI (reference sequence). The CDR3 extends over 15 amino acids. CDR3 residues: CASSYPEGGGYGYTF. CDR3 bases: TGTGCCAGCAGTTACCCCGAGGGGGGAGGCTATGGCTACACCTTC.

This chain links TRBV7-9 with TRBJ2-2; D perhaps matches TRBD2 (5 bases). The CDR3 loop spans 14 amino acids. Germline V gene sequence: CDR1 SEHNR, CDR2 FQNEAQ (reference sequence). Trimming removed 5 bases from V and 8 bases from J, with 15 bases in between. CDR3 sequence: CASSPRTGVGELFF. CDR3 DNA: TGTGCCAGCAGCCCCAGGACTGGTGTAGGGGAGCTGTTTTTT.

V gene TRBV2 combines with J gene TRBJ1-3, with TRBD1 identical over 7 bases. This CDR3 is built from 14 residues. The V gene's germline CDR1 is SNHLY and CDR2 FYNNEI. With V trimmed by 7 bases and J by 2 bases, 5 bases remained unmatched. The CDR3: CASKGGSTGNTIYF. The DNA of the CDR3 is TGTGCCAGCAAAGGGGGCTCAACTGGAAACACCATATATTTT. The variable domain in full, with the rest retrieved from reference TRBV2 and TRBJ1-3, is EPEVTQTPSHQVTQMGQEVILRCVPISNHLYFYWYRQILGQKVEFLVSFYNNEISEKSEIFDDQFSVERPDGSNFTLKIRSTKLEDSAMYFCASKGGSTGNTIYFGEGSWLTVV.

The chain employs TRBV6-6 and TRBJ2-1, with TRBD2 matching 9 bases. CDR1 is MNHNY, CDR2 SVGAGI, per germline (reference sequence). V gave up 4 bases and J gave up 6 bases; unmatched junction bases: 7. The CDR3 length is 15 residues. Here the CDR3 reads CASSSTSGIFNEQFF. In DNA form, the CDR3 reads TGTGCCAGCAGTTCGACTAGCGGAATTTTCAATGAGCAGTTCTTC.

This chain joins TRBV5-5 and TRBJ1-2, with D unclear. V was pared by 0 bases and J by 0 bases, with 9 bases between. Germline V gene sequence: CDR1 SGHKS, CDR2 YYEKEE (reference sequence). This CDR3 has 15 residues. The CDR3 here is CASSLAGQANYGYTF. DNA for the CDR3: TGTGCCAGCAGCTTGGCCGGGCAAGCTAACTATGGCTACACCTTC. Full variable domain (remainder filled in from reference TRBV5-5 and TRBJ1-2): DAGVTQSPTHLIKTRGQQVTLRCSPISGHKSVSWYQQVLGQGPQFIFQYYEKEERGRGNFPDRFSARQFPNYSSELNVNALLLGDSALYLCASSLAGQANYGYTFGSGTRLTVV.

The J gene is TRBJ2-4, the V gene TRBV11-2; D gene uncertain. The CDR3 has 17 residues. V lost 2 bases and J 3 bases, leaving 17 bases between the germline ends. Germline CDR1 and CDR2: SGHAT and FQNNGV. The CDR3 coding sequence is TGTGCCAGCAGCTTATTTTCGACGGGTTTAGGCAAAAACATTCAGTACTTC. It encodes CASSLFSTGLGKNIQYF.

The chain combines TRBV7-9 with TRBJ2-3, with TRBD2 identical over 9 bases. The length of the CDR3 is 16 residues. With V trimmed by 3 bases and J by 2 bases, 6 bases remained unmatched. Germline-derived CDR1 and CDR2 are SEHNR and FQNEAQ (reference sequence). CDR3 coding DNA: TGTGCCAGCAGCTTCGGAGCGGGAGGTTACACAGATACGCAGTATTTT. Protein: CASSFGAGGYTDTQYF.

The chain recombines TRBV2 with TRBJ2-4, with a tentative D call TRBD2 (5 bases). V was pared by 5 bases and J by 8 bases, with 10 bases between. The CDR3 length is 12 residues. Germline-derived CDR1 and CDR2 are SNHLY and FYNNEI. The CDR3 here is CASSQLEDIQYF. CDR3 nucleotide sequence: TGTGCCAGCAGTCAACTAGAGGACATTCAGTACTTC.

The rearrangement links TRBV27 to TRBJ2-5; 11 bases map to TRBD2. This CDR3 is built from 18 residues. Trimming at V came to 2 bases and at J to 0 bases, leaving 8 bases not matched to a gene. Germline V gene sequence: CDR1 MNHEY, CDR2 SMNVEV (reference sequence). The CDR3 loop is CASSLDGTSGTHQETQYF. The CDR3 region has the DNA TGTGCCAGCAGTTTAGACGGGACTAGCGGAACTCACCAAGAGACCCAGTACTTC.

The rearrangement joins TRBV5-6 to TRBJ1-2, with D tentatively TRBD1 (6 bases). Germline V gives CDR1 SGHDT, CDR2 YYEEEE. The CDR3 covers 14 residues. V lost 1 base, J lost 8 bases, and 15 bases lay in between. CDR3 coding DNA: TGTGCCAGCAGCTTGTCGGCGACAGGAGGCGGCTACACCTTC. Translation gives CASSLSATGGGYTF.

The DNA for the CDR3 is TGTGCCACCAGCCCTAGGAATTCTGGAAACACCATATATTTT. It codes for CATSPRNSGNTIYF. The chain is built from TRBV15 and TRBJ1-3; D call uncertain. The CDR3 consists of 14 residues. Germline V lookup: CDR1 LNHNV, CDR2 YYDKDF (reference sequence). V was pared by 5 bases and J by 1 base, with 9 bases between.

This chain links TRBV6-5 with TRBJ1-5, with D maybe TRBD1 (5 bases). Trimming took 4 bases from V and 4 from J, leaving 8 bases between them. CDR1 is MNHEY and CDR2 is SVGAGI in the germline V gene. The CDR3 covers 13 residues. The CDR3 sequence: CASSWGLNQPQHF. The CDR3 DNA is TGTGCCAGCAGTTGGGGACTTAATCAGCCCCAGCATTTT.

This clone was seen once. In nucleotides, the CDR3 is TGCGCCAGCAGCCAAGTTAGCGGGAGGGGGGATGAGCAGTTCTTC. Its protein product is CASSQVSGRGDEQFF. V gene TRBV4-1 combines with J gene TRBJ2-1; the match to TRBD2 covers 11 bases. CDR1 and CDR2 (germline): MGHRA, YSYEKL. With V trimmed by 1 base and J by 8 bases, 4 bases remained unmatched. The length of the CDR3 is 15 residues.

CDR3 residues: CSVVRGLGETQYF. The CDR3 bases are TGCAGCGTTGTTCGGGGGTTGGGAGAGACCCAGTACTTC. The J gene is TRBJ2-5, the V gene TRBV29-1; maybe TRBD2 (6 bases). Germline lookup yields CDR1 SQVTM and CDR2 ANQGSEA. The CDR3 has 13 amino acids. V lost 4 bases and J lost 4, with 13 bases in between.

This chain connects TRBV7-2 to TRBJ2-1, with 12 positions matching TRBD2. The CDR3 is 18 residues long. V lost 2 bases and J lost 4; bases outside the gene matches: 9. In germline, CDR1 is SGHTA, CDR2 FQGNSA. In nucleotides, the CDR3 is TGTGCCAGCAGCTTATGGACTAGCGGGACCACCTTATACAATGAGCAGTTCTTC. This gives the protein CASSLWTSGTTLYNEQFF.

This clone was seen only a few times. The chain joins TRBV2 to TRBJ1-1; D not certain. The CDR3 totals 13 residues. Trimming left V 4 bases short and J 0 bases short, with 6 bases between. From germline, CDR1 is SNHLY and CDR2 FYNNEI. The CDR3 is CASSGTMNTEAFF. DNA of the CDR3: TGTGCCAGCAGTGGAACAATGAACACTGAAGCTTTCTTT.

The chain is built from TRBV7-9 and TRBJ2-2; D perhaps matches TRBD1 (5 bases). V lost 1 base to trimming and J lost 1 base, with 10 bases between them. This CDR3 region has 16 residues. CDR1 is SEHNR and CDR2 is FQNEAQ in the germline V gene (reference sequence). CDR3 nucleotide sequence: TGTGCCAGCAGCTTAGTGGGGCCGGTGAACACCGGGGAGCTGTTTTTT. The encoded protein is CASSLVGPVNTGELFF. The whole variable domain, remainder taken from reference TRBV7-9 and TRBJ2-2, is DTGVSQNPRHKITKRGQNVTFRCDPISEHNRLYWYRQTLGQGPEFLTYFQNEAQLEKSRLLSDRFSAERPKGSFSTLEIQRTEQGDSAMYLCASSLVGPVNTGELFFGEGSRLTVL.

V gene TRBV6-5 combines with J gene TRBJ1-1; D not certain. Per germline, CDR1 MNHEY and CDR2 SVGAGI. The V and J ends lost 5 bases and 3 bases respectively, with 10 bases between them. The CDR3 length is 13 residues. The CDR3 protein is CASSPRRDTEAFF. The CDR3 bases are TGTGCCAGCAGTCCGAGACGGGACACTGAAGCTTTCTTT.

This chain joins TRBV9 and TRBJ1-2, with TRBD1 as a possible D gene (6 bases). The CDR3 runs to 15 residues. Germline V gene sequence: CDR1 SGDLS, CDR2 YYNGEE. The V end lost 4 bases, the J end lost 3 bases, and 16 bases lay between the germline ends. The CDR3 coding sequence is TGTGCCAGCAGCCCTGGAGGGGGGACGTACTATGGCTACACCTTC. This sequence encodes CASSPGGGTYYGYTF.

This clone has only one observation. V gene TRBV5-1 combines with J gene TRBJ2-7; D might be TRBD1 (5 bases). Germline loops: CDR1 SGHRS, CDR2 YFSETQ. The CDR3 spans 13 residues. V was shortened by 0 bases and J by 2 bases, with 6 bases between the two germline ends. CDR3 loop: CASSLAGPYEQYF. For the CDR3, the DNA is TGCGCCAGCAGCTTGGCAGGGCCCTACGAGCAGTACTTC.

V and J are TRBV10-3 and TRBJ2-7; 10 positions agree with TRBD2. The ends lost 8 bases at V and 1 base at J; junction bases unmatched: 2. The CDR3 loop spans 13 amino acids. Germline CDR1 reads ENHRY; CDR2 reads SYGVKD. In nucleotides, the CDR3 is TGTGCCATCTCAGCGGGAGGGTCCTACGAGCAGTACTTC. Protein: CAISAGGSYEQYF.

The rearrangement links TRBV30 to TRBJ2-1; D call uncertain. V dropped 2 bases and J dropped 8 bases, with 10 bases sitting between them. CDR1 is GTSNPN, CDR2 SVGIG, per germline (reference sequence). The CDR3 sequence is 12 residues long. The CDR3 loop reads CAWSYIFYEQFF. CDR3 in DNA: TGTGCCTGGAGTTACATCTTCTATGAGCAGTTCTTC.